The 8 T cell receptor beta chains given below trace back to one sample, sequenced in a study of response to subunit inactivated influenza vaccine. TCRdb re-analysed the RT-PCR reads in MiXCR, keeping a single row per CDR3 protein. The table records roughly 630,000 distinct CDR3 sequences, 12% to 15% of them present only once. Sequenced here: PBMCs from blood, sampled around 15 days before vaccination. The receptor source for this set is a middle-aged man who received an inactivated influenza vaccine.

This clonotype was detected many times. The chain employs TRBV29-1 and TRBJ2-3; 10 bases fit TRBD2. V shed 4 bases and J 5 bases; nucleotides not matched to a gene: 3. The CDR3 is made up of 13 amino acids. CDR1 and CDR2 from the germline V gene are SQVTM and ANQGSEA. Here the CDR3 reads CSVARLAGDTQYF. The CDR3 nucleotides read TGCAGCGTTGCTAGACTAGCGGGAGATACGCAGTATTTT.

The chain links TRBV6-2 or TRBV6-3 to TRBJ1-5, with 8 bases fitting TRBD1. Germline lookup yields CDR1 MNHEY and CDR2 SVGEGT. CDR3 length equals 15 residues. V gave up 6 bases and J gave up 2 bases; unmatched junction bases: 6. In nucleotides, the CDR3 is TGTGCCAGCAGGGAGACAGGGGTCGGCAATCAGCCCCAGCATTTT. Protein: CASRETGVGNQPQHF.

This clonotype showed up just a few times. V is TRBV13 and J is TRBJ1-5; D remains unclear. The V end lost 7 bases, the J end lost 0 bases, and 31 bases lay between the germline ends. The CDR3 sequence is 21 residues long. In germline, CDR1 is PRHDT, CDR2 FYEKMQ (reference sequence). CDR3 DNA: TGTGCCAGCATCATAAAATCCCGGATCGAACCGCCAAATTATAGCAATCAGCCCCAGCATTTT. Its protein product is CASIIKSRIEPPNYSNQPQHF.

This clonotype appeared a few times. The chain employs TRBV25-1 and TRBJ2-3; D uncertain. V lost 4 bases and J 1 base, leaving 9 bases between the germline ends. The length of the CDR3 is 14 residues. Germline loops: CDR1 MGHDK, CDR2 SYGVNS. For the CDR3, the DNA is TGTGCCAGCAGTGGTCTACGGGGCACAGATACGCAGTATTTT. Translated: CASSGLRGTDTQYF.

Only a few counts were recorded for this clonotype. Here the CDR3 reads CASSVGQGIDQPQHF. The CDR3, as DNA: TGTGCCAGCAGCGTAGGACAGGGGATCGATCAGCCCCAGCATTTT. The rearrangement links TRBV9 to TRBJ1-5; 8 bases fit TRBD1. The germline V gene has CDR1 SGDLS and CDR2 YYNGEE. CDR3 length equals 15 residues. V dropped 0 bases and J dropped 5; count of bases not matched to a gene: 4. The whole variable domain, filled in from reference TRBV9 and TRBJ1-5, reads DSGVTQTPKHLITATGQRVTLRCSPRSGDLSVYWYQQSLDQGLQFLIQYYNGEERAKGNILERFSAQQFPDLHSELNLSSLELGDSALYFCASSVGQGIDQPQHFGDGTRLSIL.

The rearrangement joins TRBV3-1 to TRBJ2-5, with D unresolved. The CDR3 consists of 13 residues. CDR1 and CDR2 from the germline V gene are LGHDT and YNNKEL (reference sequence). Trimming pared 0 bases from V and 5 bases from J, leaving 7 bases between. CDR3 DNA sequence: TGTGCCAGCAGCCAAGATTTGGAGGAGACCCAGTACTTC. This translates into CASSQDLEETQYF.

On this clonotype: Relative to the germline gene, one junction end is altered; a read error may explain this. This chain links TRBV20-1 with TRBJ1-3; TRBD1 aligns across 8 bases. Germline V gene sequence: CDR1 DFQATT, CDR2 SNEGSKA (reference sequence). This CDR3 region has 16 residues. This CDR3 reads CCARDSQGASGNTKYF. The CDR3, as DNA: TGCTGTGCTAGAGATAGCCAGGGGGCTTCTGGAAACACCAAATATTTT.

DNA of the CDR3: TGTGCCAGCAGTGAAAACAGGGGGCCTTCTGACGAGCAGTACTTC. Protein: CASSENRGPSDEQYF. V gene TRBV28 combines with J gene TRBJ2-7; the match to TRBD1 covers 9 bases. V trimming: 5 bases; J trimming: 5 bases; junction bases outside the gene matches: 10. Germline V gene sequence: CDR1 MDHEN, CDR2 SYDVKM. This CDR3 contains 15 residues.